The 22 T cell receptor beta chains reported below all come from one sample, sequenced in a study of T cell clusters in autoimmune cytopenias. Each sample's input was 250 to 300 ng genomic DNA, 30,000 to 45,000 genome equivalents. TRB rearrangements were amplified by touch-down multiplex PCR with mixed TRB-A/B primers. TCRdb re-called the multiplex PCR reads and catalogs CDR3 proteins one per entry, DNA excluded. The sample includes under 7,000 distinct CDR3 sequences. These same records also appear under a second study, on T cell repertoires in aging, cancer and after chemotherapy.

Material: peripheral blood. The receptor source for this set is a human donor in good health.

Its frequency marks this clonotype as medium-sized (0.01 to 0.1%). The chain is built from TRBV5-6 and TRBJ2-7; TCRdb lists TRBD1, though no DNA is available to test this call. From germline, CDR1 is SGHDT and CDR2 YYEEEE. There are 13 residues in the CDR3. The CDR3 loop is CASSLIQAYEQYF. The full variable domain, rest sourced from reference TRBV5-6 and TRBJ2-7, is DAGVTQSPTHLIKTRGQQVTLRCSPKSGHDTVSWYQQALGQGPQFIFQYYEEEERQRGNFPDRFSGHQFPNYSSELNVNALLLGDSALYLCASSLIQAYEQYFGPGTRLTVT.

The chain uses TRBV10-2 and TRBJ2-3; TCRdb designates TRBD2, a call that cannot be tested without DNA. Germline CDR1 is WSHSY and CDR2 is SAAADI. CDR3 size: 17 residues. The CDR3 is CASSEPGRVLGTDTQYF.

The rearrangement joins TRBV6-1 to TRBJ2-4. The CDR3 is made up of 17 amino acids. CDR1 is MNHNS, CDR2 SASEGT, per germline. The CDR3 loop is CASSDSFGSIAKNIQYF.

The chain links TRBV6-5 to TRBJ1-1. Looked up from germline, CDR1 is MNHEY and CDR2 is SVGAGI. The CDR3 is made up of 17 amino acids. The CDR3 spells CASSYSTGWEGNTEAFF.

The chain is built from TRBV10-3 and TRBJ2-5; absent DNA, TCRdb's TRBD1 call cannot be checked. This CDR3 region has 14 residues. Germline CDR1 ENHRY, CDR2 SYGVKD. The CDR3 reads CAISPGGAIETQYF.

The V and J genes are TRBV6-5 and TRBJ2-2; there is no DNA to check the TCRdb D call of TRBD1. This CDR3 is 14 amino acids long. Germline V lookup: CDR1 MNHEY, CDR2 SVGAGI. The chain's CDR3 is CASSYGHRAGELFF.

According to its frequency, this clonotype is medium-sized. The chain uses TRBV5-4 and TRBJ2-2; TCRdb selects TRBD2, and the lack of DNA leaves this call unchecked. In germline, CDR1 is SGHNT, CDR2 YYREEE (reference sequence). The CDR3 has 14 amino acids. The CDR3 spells CASSTGLAGGELFF.

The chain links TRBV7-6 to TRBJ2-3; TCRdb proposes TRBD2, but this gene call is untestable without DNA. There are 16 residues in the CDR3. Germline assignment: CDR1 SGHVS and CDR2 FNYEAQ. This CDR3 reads CASSSGLAGLADTQYF. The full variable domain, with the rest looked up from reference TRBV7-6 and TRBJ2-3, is GAGVSQSPRYKVTKRGQDVALRCDPISGHVSLYWYRQALGQGPEFLTYFNYEAQQDKSGLPNDRFSAERPEGSISTLTIQRTEQRDSAMYRCASSSGLAGLADTQYFGPGTRLTVL.

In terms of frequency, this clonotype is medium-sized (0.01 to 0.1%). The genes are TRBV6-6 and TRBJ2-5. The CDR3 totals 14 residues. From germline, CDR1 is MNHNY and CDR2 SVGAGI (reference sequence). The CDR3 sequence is CASNPSTSIRTQYF.

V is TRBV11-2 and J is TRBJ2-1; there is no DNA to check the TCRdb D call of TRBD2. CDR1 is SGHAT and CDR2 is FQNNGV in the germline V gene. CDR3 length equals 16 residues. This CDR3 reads CASSLVSLPLINEQFF. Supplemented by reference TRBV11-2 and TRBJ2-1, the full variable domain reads EAGVAQSPRYKIIEKRQSVAFWCNPISGHATLYWYQQILGQGPKLLIQFQNNGVVDDSQLPKDRFSAERLKGVDSTLKIQPAKLEDSAVYLCASSLVSLPLINEQFFGPGTRLTVL.

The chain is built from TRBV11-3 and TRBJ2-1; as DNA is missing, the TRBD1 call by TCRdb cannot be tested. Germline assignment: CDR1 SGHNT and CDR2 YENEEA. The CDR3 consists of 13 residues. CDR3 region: CASSPNREGEQFF.

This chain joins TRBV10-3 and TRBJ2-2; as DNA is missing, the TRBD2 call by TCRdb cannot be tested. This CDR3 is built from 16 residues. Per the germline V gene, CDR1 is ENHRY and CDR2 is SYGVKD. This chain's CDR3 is CAIGGTSGSNTGELFF.

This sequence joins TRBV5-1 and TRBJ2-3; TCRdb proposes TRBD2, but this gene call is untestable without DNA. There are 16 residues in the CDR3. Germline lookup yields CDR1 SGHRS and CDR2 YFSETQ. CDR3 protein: CASSLGLAGAADTQYF.

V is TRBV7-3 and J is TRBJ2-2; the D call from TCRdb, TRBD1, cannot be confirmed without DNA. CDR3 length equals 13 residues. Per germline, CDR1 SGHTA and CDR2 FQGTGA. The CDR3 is CASSLGGAGELFF.

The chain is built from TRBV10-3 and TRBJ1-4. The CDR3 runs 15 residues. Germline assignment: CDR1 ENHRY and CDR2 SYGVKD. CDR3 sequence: CAISESGRGNEKLFF.

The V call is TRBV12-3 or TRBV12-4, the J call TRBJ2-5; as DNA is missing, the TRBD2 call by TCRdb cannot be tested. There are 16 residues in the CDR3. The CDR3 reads CASRPPGLAGQETQYF.

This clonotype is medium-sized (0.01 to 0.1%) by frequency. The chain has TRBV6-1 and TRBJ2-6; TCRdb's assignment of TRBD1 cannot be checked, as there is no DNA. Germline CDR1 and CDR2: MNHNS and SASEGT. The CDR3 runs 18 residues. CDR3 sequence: CASNFPGQGSSGANVLTF.

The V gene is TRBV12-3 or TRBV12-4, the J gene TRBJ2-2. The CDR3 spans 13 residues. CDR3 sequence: CASSLNFDGELFF.

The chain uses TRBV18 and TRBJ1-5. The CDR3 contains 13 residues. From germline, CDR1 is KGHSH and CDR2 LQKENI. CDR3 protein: CASSPGSDQPQHF. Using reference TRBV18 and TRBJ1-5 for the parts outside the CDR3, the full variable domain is NAGVMQNPRHLVRRRGQEARLRCSPMKGHSHVYWYRQLPEEGLKFMVYLQKENIIDESGMPKERFSAEFPKEGPSILRIQQVVRGDSAAYFCASSPGSDQPQHFGDGTRLSIL.

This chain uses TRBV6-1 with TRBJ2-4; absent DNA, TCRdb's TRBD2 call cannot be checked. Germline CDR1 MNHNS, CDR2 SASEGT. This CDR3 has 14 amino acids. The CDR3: CASTLAAHKNIQYF.

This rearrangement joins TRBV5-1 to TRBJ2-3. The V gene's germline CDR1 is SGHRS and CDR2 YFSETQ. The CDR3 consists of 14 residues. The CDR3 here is CASRKSSEHDTQYF.

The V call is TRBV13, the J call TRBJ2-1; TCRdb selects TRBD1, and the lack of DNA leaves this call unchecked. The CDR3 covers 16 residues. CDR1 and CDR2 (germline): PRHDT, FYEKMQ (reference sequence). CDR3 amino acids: CASSATGDGAYNEQFF.